These 24 T cell receptor beta chains originate from one sample sequenced in a study of spatial heterogeneity in lung cancer. This sample's time point: sample taken at primary tumor resection. MiXCR was run by TCRdb on the 5' RACE reads, yielding one entry per CDR3 protein. The sample lists 9,500 to 12,000 distinct CDR3 sequences, 5.5% to 7% occurring once. The input for sequencing was PBMCs, taken at surgery. The receptor source for this set is a male donor with early-stage non-small cell lung cancer.

This clonotype was seen many times. V gene TRBV11-2 combines with J gene TRBJ2-3; 7 bases fit TRBD2. CDR3 length equals 15 residues. CDR1 and CDR2 (germline): SGHAT, FQNNGV. J gave up 3 bases and V 5 bases, and 8 bases lay outside the gene matches. CDR3 DNA sequence: TGTGCCAGCAGCCTAGGACTAGGAGGGACAGATACGCAGTATTTT. It encodes CASSLGLGGTDTQYF.

This clonotype was recorded at least ten times. This chain uses TRBV29-1 with TRBJ2-1; D is possibly TRBD1 (5 bases). This CDR3 has 11 residues. Trimming took off 6 bases at V and 13 bases at J, with 16 bases between the two ends. CDR1 SQVTM and CDR2 ANQGSEA come from the germline V gene. This CDR3 reads CSVREASYQFF. The CDR3 DNA sequence: TGCAGCGTCAGGGAAGCGTCTTATCAGTTCTTC.

This clonotype is categorized as large. The chain carries TRBV24-1 and TRBJ2-1; TRBD2 is a possible D gene (5 bases). This CDR3 contains 15 residues. V gave up 7 bases and J gave up 0 bases, with 12 bases separating them. Germline V gene lookup returns CDR1 KGHDR and CDR2 SFDVKD. CDR3 amino acids: CATRGRGVSYNEQFF. The CDR3 bases are TGTGCCACCAGGGGCCGGGGAGTCTCCTACAATGAGCAGTTCTTC.

The gene calls are TRBV11-3 and TRBJ2-2; D unclear. CDR1 is SGHNT and CDR2 is YENEEA in the germline V gene. This CDR3 contains 12 residues. V dropped 3 bases and J dropped 7 bases, with 6 bases sitting between them. The CDR3 region is CASSLRSGELFF. CDR3 sequence (DNA): TGTGCCAGCAGCTTGAGAAGCGGGGAGCTGTTTTTT.

The genes are TRBV20-1 and TRBJ2-1, with D possibly TRBD1 on 5 matching bases. The germline V gene encodes CDR1 DFQATT and CDR2 SNEGSKA (reference sequence). The CDR3 length is 12 residues. V was shortened by 2 bases and J by 7 bases, with 9 bases between the two germline ends. Here the CDR3 DNA reads TGCAGTGCTAGAACCCCAGGGAATGAGCAGTTCTTC. This translates into CSARTPGNEQFF.

This clonotype has ten or more counts. The chain couples TRBV27 to TRBJ2-7, with 9 bases identical to TRBD1. Germline V gene data show CDR1 as MNHEY and CDR2 as SMNVEV (reference sequence). The junction had 3 bases not matched to a gene; V was cut back by 3 bases and J by 0 bases. This CDR3 region has 15 residues. The CDR3: CASSLGTGTSYEQYF. In DNA, the CDR3 is TGTGCCAGCAGTTTGGGGACAGGGACCTCCTACGAGCAGTACTTC.

There are a few counts of this clonotype. The CDR3 region has the DNA TGTGCCAGCAGTGACCCTCTGGGGGGTGAGCAGTTCTTC. Encoded protein: CASSDPLGGEQFF. The V gene is TRBV6-1, the J gene TRBJ2-1; tentative D call: TRBD2 (6 bases). With 3 bases removed from V and 9 bases from J, the gap between germline ends came to 12 bases. CDR1 MNHNS and CDR2 SASEGT come from the germline V gene. The length of the CDR3 is 13 residues.

The sample holds many counts of this clonotype. The chain employs TRBV21-1 and TRBJ1-5; TRBD1, the table's D call, was not compared with the DNA. TRBV21-1 is given as a pseudogene. This CDR3 is 14 amino acids long. The CDR3 DNA reads as TGTGCCAGCAGCAAGTGGCAGGGGAATCAGCCCCAGCATTTT. It codes for CASSKWQGNQPQHF.

This clonotype was counted many times. The chain joins TRBV4-2 to TRBJ2-7; no clear D. V gave up 0 bases and J gave up 3 bases, with 9 bases separating them. CDR3 length equals 14 residues. CDR1 and CDR2 (germline): LGHNA, YNFKEQ. CDR3: CASSQDIVNYEQYF. DNA for the CDR3: TGTGCCAGCAGCCAAGATATAGTTAACTACGAGCAGTACTTC.

This clonotype was found many times. The CDR3 region is CASSEAVPSTGELFF. The DNA for the CDR3 is TGTGCCAGCAGTGAAGCGGTTCCCTCGACCGGGGAGCTGTTTTTT. This rearrangement joins TRBV2 to TRBJ2-2; no clear D. This CDR3 contains 15 residues. Trimming stripped 0 bases from V and 5 bases from J, with 10 bases between. CDR1 and CDR2 from the germline V gene are SNHLY and FYNNEI.

Sample share makes this clonotype medium-sized (0.01 to 0.1%). CDR3 sequence (DNA): TGTGCCAGCAGCCCACGGAGGCTAGCGGGAAAGAACACCGGGGAGCTGTTTTTT. Translation: CASSPRRLAGKNTGELFF. The chain combines TRBV6-1 with TRBJ2-2; 9 positions agree with TRBD2. Trimming removed 6 bases from V and 1 base from J; junction bases left unmatched: 12. Germline CDR1 reads MNHNS; CDR2 reads SASEGT. CDR3 size: 18 residues.

This clonotype was found many times. The genes are TRBV28 and TRBJ2-7, with 7 bases aligning to TRBD2. The CDR3 contains 12 residues. The J segment lost 7 bases and the V segment lost 6 bases, leaving 6 bases of the junction unmatched. Germline V gene sequence: CDR1 MDHEN, CDR2 SYDVKM. The CDR3 is CASSLRAGEQYF. The CDR3 DNA sequence: TGTGCCAGCAGCCTACGAGCGGGAGAGCAGTACTTC.

This clonotype was seen more than once but under ten times. The chain employs TRBV7-9 and TRBJ2-1; a possible D gene is TRBD1 (8 bases). Germline V gene data show CDR1 as SEHNR and CDR2 as FQNEAQ (reference sequence). V lost 6 bases and J lost 3, with 12 bases in between. The CDR3 contains 14 residues. CDR3 nucleotide sequence: TGTGCCAGCAGGAACAGGGGGGGCTACAATGAGCAGTTCTTC. Its protein product is CASRNRGGYNEQFF. The full variable domain, completed using reference TRBV7-9 and TRBJ2-1, is DTGVSQNPRHKITKRGQNVTFRCDPISEHNRLYWYRQTLGQGPEFLTYFQNEAQLEKSRLLSDRFSAERPKGSFSTLEIQRTEQGDSAMYLCASRNRGGYNEQFFGPGTRLTVL.

This clonotype was detected many times. The chain joins TRBV29-1 to TRBJ1-4, with D possibly being TRBD1 (5 bases). The CDR3 totals 12 residues. Germline V gives CDR1 SQVTM, CDR2 ANQGSEA. With 8 bases removed from V and 8 bases from J, the gap between germline ends came to 15 bases. CDR3 in amino acids: CSFQGVEEKLFF. As DNA, the CDR3 is TGCAGCTTTCAAGGGGTGGAGGAAAAACTGTTTTTT.

The rearrangement links TRBV7-9 to TRBJ1-4; D is ambiguous. V was clipped by 0 bases and J by 10 bases, with 6 bases between them. The CDR3 runs 12 residues. Germline V lookup: CDR1 SEHNR, CDR2 FQNEAQ (reference sequence). The CDR3 protein is CASSLAGVKLFF. DNA of the CDR3: TGTGCCAGCAGCTTAGCCGGAGTAAAACTGTTTTTT. The full variable domain, rest sourced from reference TRBV7-9 and TRBJ1-4, is DTGVSQNPRHKITKRGQNVTFRCDPISEHNRLYWYRQTLGQGPEFLTYFQNEAQLEKSRLLSDRFSAERPKGSFSTLEIQRTEQGDSAMYLCASSLAGVKLFFGSGTQLSVL.

The V call is TRBV6-1, the J call TRBJ1-1; possibly TRBD1 for D (6 bases). The V gene lost 4 bases and the J gene lost 4 bases, with 13 bases spanning the gap. CDR1 MNHNS and CDR2 SASEGT come from the germline V gene. CDR3 length: 14 residues. The CDR3 nucleotides are TGTGCCAGCAGTGTCACCGGGACAACCACTGAAGCTTTCTTT. It is translated as CASSVTGTTTEAFF.

This clonotype appeared many times. This chain connects TRBV6-5 to TRBJ2-3; D may be TRBD1 (5 bases). Germline CDR1 MNHEY, CDR2 SVGAGI. Between the trimmed V and J ends, which lost 0 bases and 5 bases, there was a span of 12 bases. The CDR3 is 15 residues long. The CDR3 region has the DNA TGTGCCAGCAGTTACTCGATCAGGGTTGAAGATACGCAGTATTTT. It codes for CASSYSIRVEDTQYF.

This clonotype is medium-sized (0.01 to 0.1%) within its sample. The V call is TRBV24-1, the J call TRBJ2-5, with unresolved D. The CDR3 is made up of 14 amino acids. The germline V gene has CDR1 KGHDR and CDR2 SFDVKD. Trimming removed 1 base at V and 3 bases at J, with 8 bases between. The CDR3, as DNA: TGTGCCACCAGTGATTTTGGAAGTAAAGAGACCCAGTACTTC. This translates into CATSDFGSKETQYF.

CDR3 in DNA: TGCGCCAGCAGCCCAGGACAGTCGCGGGCCTATAATTCACCCCTCCACTTT. It yields the protein CASSPGQSRAYNSPLHF. V and J are TRBV5-1 and TRBJ1-6; D is perhaps TRBD1 (6 bases). Trimming pared 4 bases from V and 2 bases from J, leaving 16 bases between. The germline V gene has CDR1 SGHRS and CDR2 YFSETQ. There are 17 residues in the CDR3.

This clonotype was seen ten or more times. This chain connects TRBV20-1 to TRBJ2-1, with D uncertain. CDR1 and CDR2 (germline): DFQATT, SNEGSKA (reference sequence). V was shortened by 0 bases and J by 0 bases, with 9 bases between the two germline ends. The CDR3 runs to 15 residues. CDR3 sequence: CSAREGMGSYNEQFF. In DNA form, the CDR3 reads TGCAGTGCTAGAGAAGGAATGGGCTCCTACAATGAGCAGTTCTTC.

A few counts support this clonotype. The V call is TRBV2, the J call TRBJ1-5, with a weak D call TRBD1 (5 bases). The CDR3 runs to 14 residues. Between the trimmed V and J ends, which lost 5 bases and 6 bases, there was a span of 14 bases. The germline gives CDR1 SNHLY, CDR2 FYNNEI. CDR3 sequence (DNA): TGTGCCAGCAGTTTTGGGTCCGGGACTCAGCCCCAGCATTTT. Protein product: CASSFGSGTQPQHF.

This clonotype has a count of ten or more. In nucleotides, the CDR3 is TGTGCCAGCAGTTCCGGACAGGGCAGAACGTTAGGTCGAGAGACCCAGTACTTC. Protein product: CASSSGQGRTLGRETQYF. The V and J genes are TRBV28 and TRBJ2-5; 8 bases agree with TRBD1. Germline V gene data show CDR1 as MDHEN and CDR2 as SYDVKM. Trimming took 4 bases from V and 4 from J; bases not matched to a gene: 17. CDR3 length: 18 amino acids.

The chain joins TRBV20-1 to TRBJ2-5; 8 nucleotides match TRBD2. Trimming took 3 bases from V and 6 from J; bases not matched to a gene: 9. The length of the CDR3 is 14 residues. From germline, CDR1 is DFQATT and CDR2 SNEGSKA (reference sequence). The CDR3 protein is CSASAAGGAKTQYF. CDR3 DNA: TGCAGTGCTAGTGCTGCGGGGGGCGCGAAGACCCAGTACTTC.

This clonotype has a count of ten or more. The genes are TRBV4-1 and TRBJ1-1; D not resolved. Germline CDR1 reads MGHRA; CDR2 reads YSYEKL. This CDR3 region has 14 residues. Trimming took 0 bases from V and 0 from J, leaving 5 bases between them. Written as DNA, the CDR3 is TGCGCCAGCAGCCAAGACCCGGTGAACACTGAAGCTTTCTTT. Its protein is CASSQDPVNTEAFF.